These 15 T cell receptor beta chains share one sample of origin, sequenced in a study of T cells in localized non-small cell lung cancer. The protocol was immunoSEQ multiplex PCR, while the TCRdb copy is restricted to in-frame clones and leaves out a portion. This sample has under 40,000 clones, with about nine tenths found just once. The specimen comprised peripheral blood mononuclear cells, sampled before any cancer treatment. These receptors originate from a man aged 35-69 years with stage III lung adenocarcinoma.

The rearrangement joins TRBV5-6 to TRBJ1-1; 10 positions agree with TRBD1. CDR1 is SGHDT, CDR2 YYEEEE, per germline. The CDR3 is 15 residues long. J lost 1 base, V lost 5 bases, and 5 bases had no gene match. The DNA for the CDR3 is TGTGCCAGCAGGGATCGGACAGGGGGGAACACTGAAGCTTTCTTT. Translation: CASRDRTGGNTEAFF.

This clone showed up just once. The chain uses TRBV4-2 and TRBJ2-2, with 13 positions matching TRBD2. Germline values: CDR1 LGHNA, CDR2 YNFKEQ. The V gene end was trimmed by 7 bases and the J gene end by 6 bases; junction bases not matched to a gene: 8. The CDR3 spans 16 residues. For the CDR3, the DNA is TGTGCCAGCAAATTACTAGCGGGGGGGCAGGCCGGGGAGCTGTTTTTT. Encoded protein: CASKLLAGGQAGELFF.

To note about this clone: Germline is not matched at one junction end, which may reflect a read error. V is TRBV28 and J is TRBJ1-1; D perhaps matches TRBD1 (6 bases). Germline CDR1 is MDHEN and CDR2 is SYDVKM. The CDR3 is 12 amino acids. The DNA for the CDR3 is TGTGCCAGCAGTTTGTACCGACAGGCCCCCTACTTT. Its protein product is CASSLYRQAPYF.

The chain has TRBV5-4 and TRBJ2-5; the match to TRBD1 covers 7 bases. This CDR3 is 16 amino acids long. Looked up from germline, CDR1 is SGHNT and CDR2 is YYREEE (reference sequence). The junction had 10 bases not matched to a gene; V was cut back by 5 bases and J by 0 bases. CDR3 sequence (DNA): TGTGCCAGCAGTTTTAGGACAGGCTCAAACCAAGAGACCCAGTACTTC. Translation: CASSFRTGSNQETQYF.

This chain links TRBV6-5 with TRBJ1-3; perhaps TRBD1 as D (5 bases). CDR1 MNHEY and CDR2 SVGAGI come from the germline V gene. V was shortened by 2 bases and J by 4 bases, with 9 bases between the two germline ends. The CDR3 has 14 residues. DNA of the CDR3: TGTGCCAGCAGTTACAGAGGGGAAGGAAACACCATATATTTT. Protein sequence: CASSYRGEGNTIYF.

The V and J genes are TRBV7-9 and TRBJ2-1, with 11 bases matching TRBD2. The V gene end was trimmed by 6 bases and the J gene end by 5 bases; junction bases not matched to a gene: 18. Germline V gives CDR1 SEHNR, CDR2 FQNEAQ (reference sequence). The length of the CDR3 is 19 residues. The CDR3 sequence: CASRRPPTSGAKTNNEQFF. CDR3 DNA sequence: TGTGCCAGCAGGAGACCCCCGACTAGCGGGGCAAAAACCAACAATGAGCAGTTCTTC.

This clone was counted a single time. The J gene is TRBJ1-1, the V gene TRBV4-3; D is unresolved. Germline V CDR1 and CDR2: LGHNA, YSLEER. The ends were cut back, 0 bases at V and 1 base at J, with 9 bases in the middle. This CDR3 comprises 15 residues. CDR3 protein: CASSQDSQRNTEAFF. CDR3 in DNA: TGCGCCAGCAGCCAAGACTCCCAGAGGAACACTGAAGCTTTCTTT.

V is TRBV11-2 and J is TRBJ2-5; D gene unclear. The CDR3 has 14 amino acids. Germline V gene lookup returns CDR1 SGHAT and CDR2 FQNNGV. Trimming took off 2 bases at V and 7 bases at J, with 14 bases between the two ends. The CDR3 DNA follows: TGTGCCAGCAGCTTATCTCCCCCGTGGGGGACCCAGTACTTC. Translating gives CASSLSPPWGTQYF.

The rearrangement uses TRBV4-1 and TRBJ1-3; perhaps TRBD1 as D (5 bases). CDR1 and CDR2 (germline): MGHRA, YSYEKL. V lost 4 bases and J lost 2, with 9 bases in between. The CDR3 is 14 residues long. The CDR3 spells CASSPGGAGNTIYF. The DNA for the CDR3 is TGCGCCAGCAGCCCTGGGGGGGCTGGAAACACCATATATTTT.

J is TRBJ1-1 and V is TRBV7-3; TRBD1 agrees at 11 bases. CDR3 size: 15 residues. Losses at the gene ends were 5 bases for V and 2 bases for J; bases not matched to a gene: 4. CDR1 and CDR2 (germline): SGHTA, FQGTGA. CDR3 nucleotides: TGTGCCAGCAGCAAAGGGACAGGGGGAAACACTGAAGCTTTCTTT. Translating gives CASSKGTGGNTEAFF.

The CDR3 loop is CASSSPALNTEAFF. The CDR3 DNA reads as TGTGCCAGCAGTTCCCCGGCCCTGAACACTGAAGCTTTCTTT. The chain employs TRBV28 and TRBJ1-1; D unclear. Deletions cut 4 bases from V and 0 bases from J, with 9 bases between. CDR3 length: 14 residues. CDR1 MDHEN and CDR2 SYDVKM come from the germline V gene.

J is TRBJ2-7 and V is TRBV7-2; 7 nucleotides align to TRBD1. The CDR3 runs to 13 residues. From germline, CDR1 is SGHTA and CDR2 FQGNSA. V dropped 3 bases and J dropped 3; count of bases not matched to a gene: 2. The CDR3 DNA reads TGTGCCAGCAGCTTTCGGACAGGCTACGAGCAGTACTTC. This codes for CASSFRTGYEQYF.

The chain recombines TRBV5-8 with TRBJ2-4, with TRBD1 matching over 8 bases. V lost 4 bases and J lost 2; bases outside the gene matches: 8. Germline CDR1 SGHTS, CDR2 YDEGEE. The CDR3 is 16 amino acids. The CDR3 sequence is CASSKRTGISKNIQYF. The DNA for the CDR3 is TGTGCCAGCAGCAAAAGGACAGGGATTTCCAAAAACATTCAGTACTTC. Full variable domain (missing parts from reference TRBV5-8 and TRBJ2-4): EAGVTQSPTHLIKTRGQQATLRCSPISGHTSVYWYQQALGLGLQFLLWYDEGEERNRGNFPPRFSGRQFPNYSSELNVNALELEDSALYLCASSKRTGISKNIQYFGAGTRLSVL.

The CDR3 DNA is TGCGCCAGAAAAAACCAGGGGGCGCCGGATACGCAGTATTTT. This translates into CARKNQGAPDTQYF. This sequence joins TRBV10-1 and TRBJ2-3; 8 bases align to TRBD1. The germline V gene has CDR1 WNHNN and CDR2 SYGVQD (reference sequence). This CDR3 has 14 amino acids. V gave up 9 bases and J gave up 6 bases; unmatched junction bases: 11.

The chain recombines TRBV6-6 with TRBJ1-3; tentatively, D is TRBD1 (5 bases). Trimming removed 2 bases at V and 0 bases at J, with 8 bases between. Germline assignment: CDR1 MNHNY and CDR2 SVGAGI (reference sequence). The CDR3 totals 15 residues. CDR3 nucleotide sequence: TGTGCCAGCAGTTACCAGGGCAACTCTGGAAACACCATATATTTT. Amino acids: CASSYQGNSGNTIYF.